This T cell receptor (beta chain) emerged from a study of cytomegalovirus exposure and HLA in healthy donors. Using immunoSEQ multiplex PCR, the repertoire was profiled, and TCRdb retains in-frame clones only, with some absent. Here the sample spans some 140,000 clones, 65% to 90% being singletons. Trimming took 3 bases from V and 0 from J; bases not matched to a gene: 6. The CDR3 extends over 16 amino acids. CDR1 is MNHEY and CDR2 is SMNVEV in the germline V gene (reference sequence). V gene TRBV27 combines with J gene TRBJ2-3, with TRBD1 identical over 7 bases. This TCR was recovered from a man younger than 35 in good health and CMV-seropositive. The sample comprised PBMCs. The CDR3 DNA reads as TGTGCCAGCAGTTTCTCGCTGGACAGGAGCACAGATACGCAGTATTTT. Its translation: CASSFSLDRSTDTQYF.